The 32 T cell receptor beta chains listed next were all sequenced from one sample in a study of T cell repertoires in cytomegalovirus infection. Their recognized antigens are unknown. TCRdb passed the reads through MiXCR, listing each CDR3 protein once. The sample contains about 920,000 distinct CDR3 sequences, around 30% of which appear only once. The material sequenced was cultured CD8+ T cells from PBMCs, taken from culture after CMV antigen stimulation. The receptors shown here come from a human donor in good health (CMV status not recorded). Some clones in this sample may be carry-over from other donors' samples.

The chain has TRBV6-2 or TRBV6-3 and TRBJ2-7, with D tentatively TRBD2 (6 bases). The CDR3 covers 13 residues. CDR1 is MNHEY, CDR2 SVGEGT, per germline. Trimming shortened V by 7 bases and J by 6 bases, and 16 bases separated the two germline ends. The CDR3 here is CASTDGGPFEQYV. The CDR3 DNA follows: TGTGCCAGCACCGACGGGGGACCTTTCGAGCAGTACGTC.

This clonotype was counted many times. Here the CDR3 reads CASSLTGGQTDTQYF. Written as DNA, the CDR3 is TGTGCCAGCAGCTTAACGGGGGGGCAGACAGATACGCAGTATTTT. The rearrangement uses TRBV7-3 and TRBJ2-3; D possibly corresponds to TRBD2 (7 bases). CDR3 length equals 15 residues. V was cut by 0 bases and J by 3 bases, with 10 bases left in between. Germline V CDR1 and CDR2: SGHTA, FQGTGA.

This clonotype was observed many times. This sequence joins TRBV7-2 and TRBJ2-3, with TRBD2 matching over 9 bases. The CDR3 extends over 18 amino acids. The germline V gene has CDR1 SGHTA and CDR2 FQGNSA. V trimming: 5 bases; J trimming: 5 bases; junction bases outside the gene matches: 17. CDR3 region: CASSLPERGGGGEDTQYF. CDR3 nucleotide sequence: TGTGCCAGCAGCCTCCCCGAGCGGGGCGGGGGGGGGGAAGATACGCAGTATTTT.

In DNA, the CDR3 is TGTGCCAGCAGTGAAGAACGGGAACTGGGACTTACGAACACTGAAGCTTTCTTT. This sequence encodes CASSEERELGLTNTEAFF. This rearrangement joins TRBV2 to TRBJ1-1; tentatively, D is TRBD1 (5 bases). V gave up 1 base and J gave up 1 base, with 19 bases separating them. Per the germline V gene, CDR1 is SNHLY and CDR2 is FYNNEI. The CDR3 runs 18 residues.

Only a few counts were recorded for this clonotype. This chain uses TRBV11-3 with TRBJ2-5, with D perhaps TRBD2 (5 bases). The germline gives CDR1 SGHNT, CDR2 YENEEA. Deletions cut 5 bases from V and 2 bases from J, with 15 bases between. The CDR3 is 15 residues long. The CDR3 region is CASSPEAPPQETQYF. CDR3 DNA sequence: TGTGCCAGCAGCCCGGAGGCCCCCCCTCAAGAGACCCAGTACTTC.

The genes are TRBV7-9 and TRBJ1-5; D call uncertain. The ends were cut back, 6 bases at V and 2 bases at J, with 11 bases in the middle. The CDR3 is 14 residues long. Germline CDR1 reads SEHNR; CDR2 reads FQNEAQ (reference sequence). CDR3: CASSRAWGNQPQHF. CDR3 nucleotides: TGTGCCAGCAGTCGTGCTTGGGGCAATCAGCCCCAGCATTTT.

The V and J genes are TRBV3-1 and TRBJ2-7; no clear D. The CDR3 runs 14 residues. The germline V gene encodes CDR1 LGHDT and CDR2 YNNKEL (reference sequence). V gave up 1 base and J gave up 2 bases, with 9 bases separating them. The CDR3 nucleotides are TGTGCCAGCAGCCAAGGTAAAAGTACCTACGAGCAGTACGTC. Its protein is CASSQGKSTYEQYV.

Of note for this clonotype: This sequence may be a read error, since a much larger clone differs from it by one base. V and J are TRBV7-4 and TRBJ2-1, with D perhaps TRBD2 (5 bases). The CDR3 consists of 15 residues. From germline, CDR1 is SGHVT and CDR2 SQSDAQ. The CDR3 DNA reads as TGTGCCAACAGCCTAGTCGGGGATTTCTACAATGAGCAGTTCTTC. Protein product: CANSLVGDFYNEQFF.

J is TRBJ1-3 and V is TRBV12-3 or TRBV12-4; D is uncertain. This CDR3 contains 14 residues. V lost 6 bases to trimming and J lost 8 bases, with 17 bases between them. The DNA for the CDR3 is TGTGCCAGCAGATCCGTTGGGGATATAGACACCATATATTTT. It specifies CASRSVGDIDTIYF.

This clonotype was found once. The rearrangement links TRBV27 to TRBJ2-5, with D unclear. The length of the CDR3 is 11 residues. V lost 10 bases and J lost 5, with 11 bases in between. CDR1 MNHEY and CDR2 SMNVEV come from the germline V gene (reference sequence). CDR3 residues: CATVTRETQYF. CDR3 sequence (DNA): TGTGCCACCGTGACCCGGGAGACCCAGTACTTC.

In its sample, this clonotype was seen a few times. This sequence joins TRBV27 and TRBJ2-1; tentative D call: TRBD2 (5 bases). V was shortened by 2 bases and J by 3 bases, with 14 bases between the two germline ends. There are 16 residues in the CDR3. Germline V gene sequence: CDR1 MNHEY, CDR2 SMNVEV (reference sequence). The CDR3 loop is CASSLTAGEFYNEQFF. The CDR3 DNA follows: TGTGCCAGCAGTTTAACCGCCGGGGAGTTCTACAATGAGCAGTTCTTC.

The gene calls are TRBV7-9 and TRBJ1-1; no reliable D call. Germline CDR1 is SEHNR and CDR2 is FQNEAQ (reference sequence). This CDR3 is built from 14 residues. Trimming cost V 4 bases and J 4 bases, with 13 bases left between them. The CDR3 DNA follows: TGTGCCAGCAGCTGGAAACAGTCTGGCACTGAAGCTTTCTTT. Translated: CASSWKQSGTEAFF.

The V gene is TRBV29-1, the J gene TRBJ1-1; 9 nucleotides match TRBD1. With V trimmed by 6 bases and J by 6 bases, 11 bases remained unmatched. There are 14 residues in the CDR3. Germline V CDR1 and CDR2: SQVTM, ANQGSEA. CDR3 coding DNA: TGCAGCGTGGATACCGGGACAGGGTTGCCTGAAGCTTTCTTT. Its translation is CSVDTGTGLPEAFF. The entire variable domain, with the rest obtained from reference TRBV29-1 and TRBJ1-1, is as follows: SAVISQKPSRDICQRGTSLTIQCQVDSQVTMMFWYRQQPGQSLTLIATANQGSEATYESGFVIDKFPISRPNLTFSTLTVSNMSPEDSSIYLCSVDTGTGLPEAFFGQGTRLTVV.

The rearrangement uses TRBV7-6 and TRBJ1-4; unclear D gene. Trimming pared 3 bases from V and 11 bases from J, leaving 13 bases between. Germline loops: CDR1 SGHVS, CDR2 FNYEAQ. The length of the CDR3 is 13 residues. CDR3 in amino acids: CASSFEVERKLFF. CDR3 DNA sequence: TGTGCCAGCAGCTTCGAAGTGGAGAGGAAACTGTTTTTT.

The sample holds a few counts of this clonotype. The CDR3 protein is CSVWTVKENTEAFF. The CDR3 coding sequence is TGCAGCGTTTGGACAGTTAAGGAGAACACTGAAGCTTTCTTT. The chain has TRBV29-1 and TRBJ1-1, with D maybe TRBD1 (6 bases). Trimming pared 5 bases from V and 1 base from J, leaving 14 bases between. The CDR3 contains 14 residues. Per the germline V gene, CDR1 is SQVTM and CDR2 is ANQGSEA. The entire variable domain, with the rest obtained from reference TRBV29-1 and TRBJ1-1, is as follows: SAVISQKPSRDICQRGTSLTIQCQVDSQVTMMFWYRQQPGQSLTLIATANQGSEATYESGFVIDKFPISRPNLTFSTLTVSNMSPEDSSIYLCSVWTVKENTEAFFGQGTRLTVV.

The chain uses TRBV6-4 and TRBJ2-3, with a weak D call TRBD1 (5 bases). Per the germline V gene, CDR1 is MRHNA and CDR2 is SNTAGT. V lost 10 bases and J lost 6, with 14 bases in between. CDR3 size: 12 residues. The CDR3 DNA follows: TGTGCCAACATAGGGGATACTGATACGCAGTATTTT. Its protein product is CANIGDTDTQYF.

The count of this clonotype is one. This rearrangement joins TRBV19 to TRBJ2-7; 7 positions agree with TRBD1. V shed 6 bases, J shed 3 bases, and the junction held 5 bases outside the gene matches. Germline V gene lookup returns CDR1 LNHDA and CDR2 SQIVND (reference sequence). The CDR3 contains 13 residues. CDR3 region: CASRTTGNYEQYF. For the CDR3, the DNA is TGTGCCAGTAGAACGACAGGGAACTACGAGCAGTACTTC.

This clonotype occurred many times. The V and J genes are TRBV7-8 and TRBJ2-2; a possible D gene is TRBD2 (6 bases). CDR1 is SGHVS and CDR2 is FQNEAQ in the germline V gene. The CDR3 covers 15 residues. V was clipped by 5 bases and J by 2 bases, with 12 bases between them. The CDR3 region is CASSGDLGNTGELFF. DNA for the CDR3: TGTGCCAGCAGCGGGGACTTAGGCAACACCGGGGAGCTGTTTTTT.

The chain uses TRBV12-3 or TRBV12-4 and TRBJ2-1, with 9 bases that match TRBD2. V was clipped by 2 bases and J by 4 bases; unmatched bases: 3. The CDR3 runs 15 residues. The CDR3 is CASSLQRGVYNEQFF. DNA for the CDR3: TGTGCCAGCAGTTTACAGCGGGGGGTTTACAATGAGCAGTTCTTC.

This clonotype was counted many times. The rearrangement links TRBV12-3 or TRBV12-4 to TRBJ2-1; perhaps TRBD2 as D (5 bases). The CDR3 is made up of 17 amino acids. The ends were cut back, 3 bases at V and 6 bases at J, with 21 bases in the middle. This CDR3 reads CASSFSSTLEVGNEQFF. In nucleotides, the CDR3 is TGTGCCAGCAGTTTCTCTTCCACACTAGAGGTTGGCAATGAGCAGTTCTTC.

The chain has TRBV5-6 and TRBJ2-1, with D maybe TRBD1 (6 bases). Trimming cost V 2 bases and J 0 bases, with 12 bases left between them. CDR1 and CDR2 from the germline V gene are SGHDT and YYEEEE. The CDR3 extends over 16 amino acids. In nucleotides, the CDR3 is TGTGCCAGCAGCTTTCGACAGGTCCCCTCCTACAATGAGCAGTTCTTC. Amino acids: CASSFRQVPSYNEQFF.

In its sample, this clonotype was seen a few times. V and J are TRBV7-9 and TRBJ1-1, with D maybe TRBD1 (6 bases). This CDR3 comprises 15 residues. Germline V gives CDR1 SEHNR, CDR2 FQNEAQ (reference sequence). V was clipped by 1 base and J by 1 base, with 10 bases between them. The CDR3 protein is CASSLGWGANTEAFF. As DNA, the CDR3 is TGTGCCAGCAGCTTAGGGTGGGGGGCGAACACTGAAGCTTTCTTT. Combining the CDR3 with reference TRBV7-9 and TRBJ1-1 gives the whole variable domain DTGVSQNPRHKITKRGQNVTFRCDPISEHNRLYWYRQTLGQGPEFLTYFQNEAQLEKSRLLSDRFSAERPKGSFSTLEIQRTEQGDSAMYLCASSLGWGANTEAFFGQGTRLTVV.

This clonotype turned up a few times. The rearrangement joins TRBV5-1 to TRBJ2-3, with D tentatively TRBD2 (6 bases). V lost 0 bases to trimming and J lost 1 base, with 15 bases between them. This CDR3 region has 17 residues. Germline V gene sequence: CDR1 SGHRS, CDR2 YFSETQ. As DNA, the CDR3 is TGCGCCAGCAGCTTGGGCTTGGGGGGAGTTCGCACAGATACGCAGTATTTT. This encodes CASSLGLGGVRTDTQYF.

This clonotype appeared a few times. The chain employs TRBV20-1 and TRBJ2-3; D not certain. The CDR3 runs to 13 residues. Germline lookup yields CDR1 DFQATT and CDR2 SNEGSKA (reference sequence). V lost 5 bases and J lost 0, with 9 bases in between. Written as DNA, the CDR3 is TGCAGTGCTGAGGACGGTAGCACAGATACGCAGTATTTT. Translating gives CSAEDGSTDTQYF.

A word on this clonotype: At one of its ends the junction is not consistent with the germline gene, which may arise from a read error. The chain has TRBV7-3 and TRBJ1-1, with a possible D match to TRBD1 (6 bases). This CDR3 region has 15 residues. CDR1 is SGHTA, CDR2 FQGTGA, per germline. CDR3 loop: CASSLRPGGNTKAFF. The CDR3 bases are TGTGCCAGCAGCTTACGTCCGGGGGGCAACACTAAAGCTTTCTTT.

CDR3 nucleotide sequence: TGTGCCAGCCGACTCCGACAGGCCGTCTATGGCTACACCTTC. Translation gives CASRLRQAVYGYTF. V and J are TRBV19 and TRBJ1-2; D is possibly TRBD1 (6 bases). Per the germline V gene, CDR1 is LNHDA and CDR2 is SQIVND (reference sequence). The CDR3 runs 14 residues. V was clipped by 9 bases and J by 4 bases, with 18 bases between them. Based on the CDR3 plus reference TRBV19 and TRBJ1-2, the full variable domain is DGGITQSPKYLFRKEGQNVTLSCEQNLNHDAMYWYRQDPGQGLRLIYYSQIVNDFQKGDIAEGYSVSREKKESFPLTVTSAQKNPTAFYLCASRLRQAVYGYTFGSGTRLTVV.

This clonotype was picked up a small number of times. The rearrangement uses TRBV11-2 and TRBJ1-6, with TRBD1 as a possible D gene (6 bases). Germline values: CDR1 SGHAT, CDR2 FQNNGV. V lost 4 bases to trimming and J lost 0 bases, with 13 bases between them. The CDR3 spans 17 residues. The CDR3 region is CASSSWDTSSYNSPLHF. The CDR3, as DNA: TGTGCCAGCAGCTCATGGGACACCAGCTCCTATAATTCACCCCTCCACTTT. Using reference TRBV11-2 and TRBJ1-6 for the parts outside the CDR3, the full variable domain is EAGVAQSPRYKIIEKRQSVAFWCNPISGHATLYWYQQILGQGPKLLIQFQNNGVVDDSQLPKDRFSAERLKGVDSTLKIQPAKLEDSAVYLCASSSWDTSSYNSPLHFGNGTRLTVT.

Comments on this clonotype: The junction shows a germline mismatch at one end, possibly a read error. V gene TRBV28 combines with J gene TRBJ2-3; D possibly corresponds to TRBD2 (5 bases). In germline, CDR1 is MDHEN, CDR2 SYDVKM. CDR3 length: 11 residues. CDR3: CASSWGDTQNF. The CDR3, as DNA: TGTGCCAGCAGTTGGGGAGATACGCAGAATTTT. Full variable domain (remainder filled in from reference TRBV28 and TRBJ2-3): DVKVTQSSRYLVKRTGEKVFLECVQDMDHENMFWYRQDPGLGLRLIYFSYDVKMKEKGDIPEGYSVSREKKERFSLILESASTNQTSMYLCASSWGDTQNFGPGTRLTVL.

This clonotype appeared many times. The chain employs TRBV7-6 and TRBJ2-1; 12 bases are shared with TRBD1. J gave up 4 bases and V 0 bases, and 10 bases lay outside the gene matches. This CDR3 region has 19 residues. Germline CDR1 is SGHVS and CDR2 is FNYEAQ. CDR3 residues: CASSLALPGTGGDYNEQFF. Here the CDR3 DNA reads TGTGCCAGCAGCTTAGCGCTTCCCGGGACAGGGGGCGATTACAATGAGCAGTTCTTC.

The chain employs TRBV5-8 and TRBJ1-5, with D perhaps matching TRBD1 (6 bases). This CDR3 contains 15 residues. Looked up from germline, CDR1 is SGHTS and CDR2 is YDEGEE. Trimming shortened V by 1 base and J by 5 bases, and 13 bases separated the two germline ends. The CDR3 DNA follows: TGTGCCAGCAGCTTGTTCCGGGGGCGAGATCAGCCCCAGCATTTT. Encoded protein: CASSLFRGRDQPQHF.

This sequence joins TRBV12-3 or TRBV12-4 and TRBJ1-2, with 8 bases identical to TRBD1. The CDR3 length is 15 residues. The V gene end was trimmed by 5 bases and the J gene end by 0 bases; junction bases not matched to a gene: 5. The CDR3 sequence is CASSRQGQANYGYTF. Here the CDR3 DNA reads TGTGCCAGCAGTCGACAGGGACAGGCTAACTATGGCTACACCTTC.

In its sample, this clonotype was seen a few times. This chain uses TRBV19 with TRBJ1-1, with D perhaps matching TRBD1 (6 bases). V lost 5 bases, J lost 4 bases, and 17 bases lay in between. This CDR3 spans 15 amino acids. Germline CDR1 reads LNHDA; CDR2 reads SQIVND (reference sequence). CDR3 nucleotide sequence: TGTGCCAGTAGTGACCCTTACAGGGCTTTCACTGAAGCTTTCTTT. It encodes CASSDPYRAFTEAFF. The variable domain in full, completed from reference TRBV19 and TRBJ1-1, reads DGGITQSPKYLFRKEGQNVTLSCEQNLNHDAMYWYRQDPGQGLRLIYYSQIVNDFQKGDIAEGYSVSREKKESFPLTVTSAQKNPTAFYLCASSDPYRAFTEAFFGQGTRLTVV.